The 6 T cell receptor beta chains below come from one sample, sequenced in a study of early T cells in non-severe SARS-CoV-2 infection. MiXCR, run by TCRdb on the 5' RACE reads, gives a single entry per CDR3 protein. The table records 70,000 to 90,000 distinct CDR3 sequences, more than 9% of them present only once. The specimen comprised whole blood, sampled at baseline. The receptors come from an adult who was a healthcare worker with PCR-confirmed SARS-CoV-2 infection or an uninfected control (not recorded which).

This clonotype was observed a few times. The chain recombines TRBV30 with TRBJ2-2; a weak D match, TRBD2 (5 bases). Trimming took 4 bases from V and 2 from J, leaving 20 bases between them. CDR3 length: 17 amino acids. Germline V CDR1 and CDR2: GTSNPN, SVGIG (reference sequence). DNA of the CDR3: TGTGCCTGGAAGGTCAAAGCAGGACTGTTAAACACCGGGGAGCTGTTTTTT. It specifies CAWKVKAGLLNTGELFF.

This clonotype was seen at least ten times. V is TRBV6-1 and J is TRBJ2-7; weak D call: TRBD1 (5 bases). This CDR3 has 19 residues. Trimming pared 1 base from V and 1 base from J, leaving 23 bases between. Germline CDR1 is MNHNS and CDR2 is SASEGT. This chain's CDR3 is CASSEGPARTTRRSYEQYF. The CDR3 nucleotides are TGTGCCAGCAGTGAAGGACCAGCTCGGACAACGCGAAGATCCTACGAGCAGTACTTC.

The genes are TRBV19 and TRBJ2-3; 8 bases agree with TRBD2. The CDR3 length is 16 residues. From germline, CDR1 is LNHDA and CDR2 SQIVND (reference sequence). V shed 0 bases and J 6 bases; nucleotides not matched to a gene: 8. The CDR3 loop reads CASSIDPRAGADTQYF. DNA of the CDR3: TGTGCCAGTAGTATAGATCCACGAGCGGGAGCTGATACGCAGTATTTT.

This chain connects TRBV7-9 to TRBJ1-1; no clear D gene. The CDR3 extends over 12 amino acids. Between the trimmed V and J ends, which lost 3 bases and 0 bases, there was a span of 2 bases. Germline lookup yields CDR1 SEHNR and CDR2 FQNEAQ (reference sequence). The CDR3 protein is CASSLMNTEAFF. CDR3 bases: TGTGCCAGCAGCTTGATGAACACTGAAGCTTTCTTT.

A remark on this clonotype: A junction end diverges from the germline sequence, so it may reflect a read error. Written as DNA, the CDR3 is TGTGCCAGCAGCGAAGCGAGCTCCTACGAGCAGTACTTC. This codes for CASSEASSYEQYF. The chain joins TRBV6-1 to TRBJ2-7; the D is unclear. The CDR3 is 13 residues long. In germline, CDR1 is MNHNS, CDR2 SASEGT.

This clonotype was counted many times. The V and J genes are TRBV28 and TRBJ2-3; the D gene is possibly TRBD1 (6 bases). V lost 10 bases and J lost 0, with 17 bases in between. The length of the CDR3 is 15 residues. Germline V gives CDR1 MDHEN, CDR2 SYDVKM. The CDR3 loop reads CAISGVRISTDTQYF. CDR3 nucleotides: TGTGCCATCTCAGGGGTGAGAATTAGCACAGATACGCAGTATTTT.